The clone carrying this TCR beta chain was seen a few times. Antigen unknown. The CDR3 covers 14 residues. Trimming shortened V by 6 bases and J by 7 bases, and 15 bases separated the two germline ends. The sample belongs to a study of blood T cells in healthy people across ages. General study results and limits: Estimates of diversity drawn from one million T cells were considered underestimates. Long-lived donors had more naive CD4+ cells and higher diversity than aged donors. Strong correlation was found linking TCR beta diversity to naive T cell percentage.

Primed by a sample-barcoded 5' primer and a J-beta primer mix, a second PCR proceeded for about 6 to 12 cycles. In TCRdb, the 5' RACE reads were re-called with MiXCR into one record per CDR3 protein. The data show hundreds of thousands of distinct CDR3 sequences, around 21% seen once. The TCR originated in a man aged 65 to 79 in good health. The genes are TRBV12-3 or TRBV12-4 and TRBJ1-4, with D unclear. Sequenced: blood. In DNA, the CDR3 is TGTGCCAGCAGCGCAGGTGAACCTGGTGAAAAACTGTTTTTT. It is translated as CASSAGEPGEKLFF.